Each of the 27 T cell receptor beta chains below was sequenced from the same sample in a study of beta chain features in type 1 diabetes. Expressed TCRB transcripts were sequenced after all isolated RNA was converted to cDNA. Libraries were prepared by immunoSEQ multiplex PCR; TCRdb keeps only in-frame clonotypes and omits some of them. The sample has about 650,000 clones, roughly 12% seen once. The antigens of these receptors remain unknown. Study-wide points: All four CD4+ subsets from Type 1 diabetes patients carried moderately but significantly shorter TCRB CDR3s.

The sequenced sample was naive CD4+ T cells from blood. The receptors were gathered from a man aged 30-40 years with type 1 diabetes.

The chain is built from TRBV5-1 and TRBJ2-1, with unresolved D. Germline CDR1 reads SGHRS; CDR2 reads YFSETQ. The V gene lost 5 bases and the J gene lost 0 bases, with 21 bases spanning the gap. There are 18 residues in the CDR3. This chain's CDR3 is CASSSLMDPPHSYNEQFF. CDR3 nucleotides: TGCGCCAGCAGTTCCCTAATGGACCCTCCCCACTCCTACAATGAGCAGTTCTTC.

The rearrangement links TRBV5-1 to TRBJ1-4, with 7 bases identical to TRBD1. The CDR3 is made up of 14 amino acids. Germline V lookup: CDR1 SGHRS, CDR2 YFSETQ. V was clipped by 5 bases and J by 6 bases; unmatched bases: 7. CDR3 sequence (DNA): TGCGCCAGCAGTGAGGGGGCTGAGTATGAAAAACTGTTTTTT. Its translation is CASSEGAEYEKLFF.

This clone was seen a few times. CDR3 region: CASNLGTGENQPQHF. The CDR3 region has the DNA TGTGCCAGCAACCTCGGGACAGGTGAGAATCAGCCCCAGCATTTT. The chain links TRBV9 to TRBJ1-5, with 8 nucleotides matching TRBD1. Unmatched junction bases numbered 9, after V lost 6 bases and J lost 4 bases. The length of the CDR3 is 15 residues. Looked up from germline, CDR1 is SGDLS and CDR2 is YYNGEE.

The chain couples TRBV9 to TRBJ2-6; TRBD1 is a possible D gene (6 bases). Trimming stripped 2 bases from V and 0 bases from J, with 15 bases between. The CDR3 runs 18 residues. The germline V gene has CDR1 SGDLS and CDR2 YYNGEE. The CDR3 spells CASSVAGQKDSGANVLTF. CDR3 DNA: TGTGCCAGCAGCGTTGCAGGACAGAAAGACTCTGGGGCCAACGTCCTGACTTTC.

V is TRBV5-6 and J is TRBJ2-3; D gene ambiguous. CDR1 and CDR2 from the germline V gene are SGHDT and YYEEEE. There are 11 residues in the CDR3. V lost 4 bases and J 6 bases, leaving 6 bases between the germline ends. CDR3 in amino acids: CASSVRDTQYF. The CDR3 DNA reads TGTGCCAGCAGCGTGCGGGATACGCAGTATTTT.

The rearrangement joins TRBV7-9 to TRBJ1-6; D is unclear. Trimming removed 5 bases at V and 8 bases at J, with 13 bases between. The CDR3 length is 14 residues. Germline V gene data show CDR1 as SEHNR and CDR2 as FQNEAQ (reference sequence). CDR3 DNA sequence: TGTGCCAGCAGCAAACGGGCCACCGATTCACCCCTCCACTTT. This gives the protein CASSKRATDSPLHF.

This rearrangement joins TRBV5-1 to TRBJ2-5; TRBD1 or TRBD2 may be the D gene (5 bases each). Trimming shortened V by 4 bases and J by 3 bases, and 10 bases separated the two germline ends. From germline, CDR1 is SGHRS and CDR2 YFSETQ. The length of the CDR3 is 13 residues. CDR3 DNA sequence: TGCGCCAGCAGCCCGGGACCCGAAGAGACCCAGTACTTC. It translates to CASSPGPEETQYF.

CDR3 sequence: CASSLGTGYSYEQYF. The CDR3 DNA is TGTGCCAGCAGCTTGGGGACAGGGTACTCCTACGAGCAGTACTTC. The V call is TRBV5-4, the J call TRBJ2-7, with TRBD1 matching over 8 bases. Per the germline V gene, CDR1 is SGHNT and CDR2 is YYREEE (reference sequence). Trimming at V came to 0 bases and at J to 0 bases, leaving 2 bases not matched to a gene. The length of the CDR3 is 15 residues.

This clone was counted between two and nine times. The genes are TRBV30 and TRBJ2-5; the D gene is possibly TRBD2 (7 bases). Germline V gene lookup returns CDR1 GTSNPN and CDR2 SVGIG (reference sequence). The germline V and J ends were trimmed by 0 bases and 4 bases, with 12 bases remaining between them. The CDR3 has 14 amino acids. CDR3 region: CAWSVQGGGETQYF. The CDR3, as DNA: TGTGCCTGGAGTGTACAGGGAGGGGGAGAGACCCAGTACTTC.

The chain employs TRBV27 and TRBJ2-1; TRBD2 agrees at 10 bases. The CDR3 is 16 amino acids. CDR1 and CDR2 (germline): MNHEY, SMNVEV (reference sequence). V lost 0 bases, J lost 10 bases, and 9 bases stayed unmatched. The CDR3 nucleotides read TGTGCCAGCAGTTTATCGTATGTTAGCGGGGGGCGAGAGCAGTTCTTC. This translates into CASSLSYVSGGREQFF.

This chain links TRBV6-5 with TRBJ1-2, with D possibly being TRBD1 (5 bases). The CDR3 is 14 amino acids. The V end lost 3 bases, the J end lost 6 bases, and 14 bases lay between the germline ends. Germline-derived CDR1 and CDR2 are MNHEY and SVGAGI. CDR3 residues: CASSYQGRADGYTF. The CDR3 coding sequence is TGTGCCAGCAGTTATCAGGGCCGAGCGGATGGCTACACCTTC.

There are a few counts of this clone. The chain uses TRBV7-2 and TRBJ2-7, with TRBD2 matching 15 bases. The CDR3 sequence is 16 residues long. From germline, CDR1 is SGHTA and CDR2 FQGNSA. The J segment lost 6 bases and the V segment lost 4 bases, leaving 7 bases of the junction unmatched. CDR3 sequence reads: CASSSPGTSGGLEQYF. Written as DNA, the CDR3 is TGTGCCAGCAGCTCGCCAGGGACTAGCGGGGGGCTCGAGCAGTACTTC.

This clone has a handful of counts. The CDR3 bases are TGTGCCAGCAGCTACAGGGACAGGGTCTACGAGCAGTACTTC. Amino acids: CASSYRDRVYEQYF. This rearrangement joins TRBV7-2 to TRBJ2-7; the match to TRBD1 covers 9 bases. The germline gives CDR1 SGHTA, CDR2 FQGNSA. V trimming: 4 bases; J trimming: 3 bases; junction bases outside the gene matches: 4. CDR3 length equals 14 residues.

The rearrangement uses TRBV2 and TRBJ1-3; D ambiguous. Trimming took off 5 bases at V and 0 bases at J, with 8 bases between the two ends. The CDR3 length is 14 residues. Per germline, CDR1 SNHLY and CDR2 FYNNEI. The CDR3 nucleotides read TGTGCCAGCAGTAGAGCCAGCTCTGGAAACACCATATATTTT. Protein sequence: CASSRASSGNTIYF.

This rearrangement joins TRBV7-2 to TRBJ2-3; perhaps TRBD1 as D (6 bases). Germline CDR1 SGHTA, CDR2 FQGNSA. This CDR3 has 14 amino acids. V shed 5 bases and J shed 2 bases, with 11 bases lying between them. Written as DNA, the CDR3 is TGTGCCAGCAGCAAAGGACAGCTCACAGATACGCAGTATTTT. Amino acid sequence: CASSKGQLTDTQYF.

This clone was detected only a few times. The chain uses TRBV2 and TRBJ2-3, with unresolved D. V shed 11 bases and J shed 5 bases, with 11 bases lying between them. Germline V lookup: CDR1 SNHLY, CDR2 FYNNEI. The CDR3 is 11 residues long. CDR3 sequence: CAVEPGDTQYF. CDR3 coding DNA: TGTGCCGTAGAACCAGGAGATACGCAGTATTTT. Together with reference TRBV2 and TRBJ2-3, the CDR3 gives the full variable domain: EPEVTQTPSHQVTQMGQEVILRCVPISNHLYFYWYRQILGQKVEFLVSFYNNEISEKSEIFDDQFSVERPDGSNFTLKIRSTKLEDSAMYFCAVEPGDTQYFGPGTRLTVL.

This clone was detected only a few times. V is TRBV6-1 and J is TRBJ2-7; D gene uncertain. Germline V gene sequence: CDR1 MNHNS, CDR2 SASEGT. The CDR3 contains 15 residues. V was pared by 1 base and J by 3 bases, with 13 bases between. Here the CDR3 DNA reads TGTGCCAGCAGTGAAGGTGGCCAGCAAAACTACGAGCAGTACTTC. Protein sequence: CASSEGGQQNYEQYF.

A note on this clone: Other DNA sequences in this sample translate to the same CDR3. The chain is built from TRBV14 and TRBJ1-2; no definite D call. The ends were cut back, 0 bases at V and 2 bases at J, with 4 bases in the middle. CDR3 length: 13 residues. Germline assignment: CDR1 SGHDN and CDR2 FVKESK. The CDR3 DNA is TGTGCCAGCAGCCAAGACAGGAACTATGGCTACACCTTC. It is translated as CASSQDRNYGYTF.

This clone occurred a few times. The chain uses TRBV7-9 and TRBJ1-2; no clear D gene. Deletions cut 3 bases from V and 0 bases from J, with 11 bases between. In germline, CDR1 is SEHNR, CDR2 FQNEAQ (reference sequence). The CDR3 loop spans 15 amino acids. The CDR3 region is CASSFEAGANYGYTF. Here the CDR3 DNA reads TGTGCCAGCAGCTTCGAGGCCGGGGCTAACTATGGCTACACCTTC.

Only a few counts were recorded for this clone. This sequence joins TRBV5-8 and TRBJ2-1, with a tentative D call TRBD2 (5 bases). The germline V gene has CDR1 SGHTS and CDR2 YDEGEE. V lost 4 bases and J 1 base, leaving 15 bases between the germline ends. This CDR3 contains 16 residues. The CDR3 DNA reads as TGTGCCAGCAGCCCAGGAGGTGATCTATCCTACAATGAGCAGTTCTTC. Amino acids: CASSPGGDLSYNEQFF.

The chain combines TRBV11-2 with TRBJ1-4; D unresolved. V was pared by 5 bases and J by 0 bases, with 13 bases between. The CDR3 contains 16 residues. Germline V gene data show CDR1 as SGHAT and CDR2 as FQNNGV. CDR3 residues: CASSMRPGPTNEKLFF. CDR3 bases: TGTGCCAGCAGCATGAGACCAGGACCAACTAATGAAAAACTGTTTTTT.

In its sample, this clone was seen a few times. This rearrangement joins TRBV10-2 to TRBJ2-5; no clear D gene. The V and J ends lost 10 bases and 2 bases respectively, with 8 bases between them. The length of the CDR3 is 11 residues. CDR1 is WSHSY and CDR2 is SAAADI in the germline V gene. CDR3 nucleotides: TGCGCCACGCAGGTACAAGAGACCCAGTACTTC. Residues: CATQVQETQYF.

This chain links TRBV9 with TRBJ2-3, with TRBD1 identical over 10 bases. With 6 bases clipped from V and 5 bases from J, the junction kept 12 bases outside the gene matches. Germline CDR1 SGDLS, CDR2 YYNGEE. The CDR3 length is 16 residues. The CDR3 loop is CASTFDPGQGRDTQYF. The CDR3 region has the DNA TGTGCCAGCACTTTTGATCCGGGACAGGGGAGAGATACGCAGTATTTT.

This clone turned up a few times. The J gene is TRBJ2-6, the V gene TRBV19, with D hard to call. The germline V and J ends were trimmed by 5 bases and 6 bases, with 8 bases remaining between them. Germline CDR1 and CDR2: LNHDA and SQIVND (reference sequence). This CDR3 is built from 13 residues. This CDR3 reads CASSFMEANVLTF. In DNA form, the CDR3 reads TGTGCCAGTAGTTTTATGGAGGCCAACGTCCTGACTTTC.

The chain combines TRBV5-1 with TRBJ2-1; TRBD1 aligns across 12 bases. In germline, CDR1 is SGHRS, CDR2 YFSETQ. The CDR3 runs 15 residues. V was pared by 5 bases and J by 6 bases, with 6 bases of the junction left unmatched. For the CDR3, the DNA is TGCGCCAGCAGTTTTGGGGACAGGGGGCCCAATGAGCAGTTCTTC. Residues: CASSFGDRGPNEQFF.

The CDR3 DNA sequence: TGTGCCAGCAGTGAAAACAACATTAGCAATCAGCCCCAGCATTTT. It encodes CASSENNISNQPQHF. The chain couples TRBV2 to TRBJ1-5; no clear D. The CDR3 has 15 amino acids. The V end was cut by 2 bases, the J end by 0 bases, with 8 bases between. The germline gives CDR1 SNHLY, CDR2 FYNNEI.

This CDR3 is CASSPSGLPPSQHF. CDR3 coding DNA: TGTGCCAGCAGCCCTTCGGGACTGCCACCGTCCCAGCATTTT. The chain employs TRBV28 and TRBJ1-5; D might be TRBD1 (5 bases). The CDR3 extends over 14 amino acids. V dropped 6 bases and J dropped 11 bases, with 20 bases sitting between them. In germline, CDR1 is MDHEN, CDR2 SYDVKM.